These 12 T cell receptor beta chains came from one sample sequenced in a study of T cell responses to AZD1222 COVID-19 vaccine. The data were produced by immunoSEQ multiplex PCR, yet TCRdb's version contains in-frame clones alone and is incomplete. The sample lists some 120,000 clones; roughly 90% were seen once. The specimen was peripheral blood, collected on day 0 of AZD1222 vaccination. Source of these receptors: an adult in good health.

The CDR3 protein is CASSLYVFGTSDPNNEQFF. As DNA, the CDR3 is TGTGCCAGCAGTTTATATGTTTTTGGGACTAGCGACCCAAACAATGAGCAGTTCTTC. This chain connects TRBV28 to TRBJ2-1, with 10 positions matching TRBD2. The CDR3 length is 19 residues. Germline values: CDR1 MDHEN, CDR2 SYDVKM. With V trimmed by 1 base and J by 5 bases, 14 bases remained unmatched.

This chain links TRBV6-5 with TRBJ2-3; the match to TRBD1 covers 9 bases. Germline CDR1 is MNHEY and CDR2 is SVGAGI. This CDR3 has 15 residues. The ends lost 5 bases at V and 4 bases at J; junction bases unmatched: 7. CDR3 protein: CASSLTGGGSDTQYF. CDR3 coding DNA: TGTGCCAGCAGTCTAACAGGGGGCGGCTCAGATACGCAGTATTTT.

The V and J genes are TRBV10-2 and TRBJ2-5; a weak D match, TRBD1 (6 bases). Trimming shortened V by 8 bases and J by 4 bases, and 23 bases separated the two germline ends. Germline assignment: CDR1 WSHSY and CDR2 SAAADI. The CDR3 has 16 residues. CDR3 amino acids: CASGGFSRGIGETQYF. In DNA form, the CDR3 reads TGCGCCAGCGGGGGATTTTCGAGGGGGATAGGAGAGACCCAGTACTTC.

V and J are TRBV5-1 and TRBJ1-5; a possible D gene is TRBD1 (5 bases). The CDR3 is made up of 14 amino acids. Germline V CDR1 and CDR2: SGHRS, YFSETQ. The germline V and J ends were trimmed by 3 bases and 1 base, with 8 bases remaining between them. The CDR3 nucleotides are TGCGCCAGCAGCTCCGGACAAAGCAATCAGCCCCAGCATTTT. This codes for CASSSGQSNQPQHF.

This clone was counted once. The chain is built from TRBV7-9 and TRBJ1-6; possibly TRBD1 for D (5 bases). This CDR3 contains 15 residues. The V end lost 5 bases, the J end lost 9 bases, and 17 bases lay between the germline ends. CDR1 SEHNR and CDR2 FQNEAQ come from the germline V gene (reference sequence). The CDR3 bases are TGTGCCAGCAGCCCCGCGCCAGGGATAGGTTCACCCCTCCACTTT. Its translation is CASSPAPGIGSPLHF.

The rearrangement joins TRBV19 to TRBJ1-5; D call uncertain. The V end was cut by 6 bases, the J end by 0 bases, with 9 bases between. Germline CDR1 and CDR2: LNHDA and SQIVND (reference sequence). CDR3 length equals 14 residues. The CDR3 region has the DNA TGTGCCAGTAGGGGCGGTTATAGCAATCAGCCCCAGCATTTT. The encoded protein is CASRGGYSNQPQHF.

This chain connects TRBV7-9 to TRBJ2-5; D not resolved. Trimming left V 1 base short and J 1 base short, with 7 bases between. Germline CDR1 reads SEHNR; CDR2 reads FQNEAQ (reference sequence). The CDR3 has 14 residues. CDR3 sequence (DNA): TGTGCCAGCAGCTTAGTGGGCGTCCAAGAGACCCAGTACTTC. Encoded protein: CASSLVGVQETQYF.

The chain recombines TRBV6-5 with TRBJ1-1; TRBD1 matches at 9 bases. V was clipped by 8 bases and J by 1 base; unmatched bases: 2. This CDR3 region has 13 residues. CDR1 and CDR2 (germline): MNHEY, SVGAGI. The CDR3 nucleotides read TGTGCCAGCCGGGACAGGGCGAACACTGAAGCTTTCTTT. Protein sequence: CASRDRANTEAFF.

V and J are TRBV4-1 and TRBJ1-5; D unresolved. CDR3 size: 15 residues. Per germline, CDR1 MGHRA and CDR2 YSYEKL. With 0 bases removed from V and 4 bases from J, the gap between germline ends came to 10 bases. The CDR3 sequence: CASSQEARSNQPQHF. DNA of the CDR3: TGCGCCAGCAGCCAAGAGGCAAGATCAAATCAGCCCCAGCATTTT.

This clone was counted a single time. V is TRBV11-1 and J is TRBJ2-3; a weak D match, TRBD1 (6 bases). The V end lost 5 bases, the J end lost 1 base, and 10 bases lay between the germline ends. CDR3 length equals 14 residues. Germline loops: CDR1 SGHAT, CDR2 FQDESV (reference sequence). CDR3 sequence (DNA): TGTGCCAGCAGCGGCCGACAGGGCACAGATACGCAGTATTTT. Translation: CASSGRQGTDTQYF.

V is TRBV6-5 and J is TRBJ2-7; tentative D call: TRBD2 (5 bases). CDR3 length: 11 amino acids. Trimming removed 10 bases from V and 2 bases from J, with 9 bases in between. CDR1 and CDR2 (germline): MNHEY, SVGAGI. The DNA for the CDR3 is TGTGCCATCCAGAGGGCCTACGAGCAGTACTTC. Its translation: CAIQRAYEQYF.

The chain recombines TRBV9 with TRBJ2-3; tentatively, D is TRBD2 (7 bases). Trimming shortened V by 4 bases and J by 0 bases, and 15 bases separated the two germline ends. In germline, CDR1 is SGDLS, CDR2 YYNGEE. The CDR3 loop spans 16 amino acids. CDR3 residues: CASSLGGASSTDTQYF. In DNA form, the CDR3 reads TGTGCCAGCAGCCTTGGGGGGGCTTCTAGCACAGATACGCAGTATTTT.